Following are 26 T cell receptor beta chains from one sample sequenced in a study of blood T cell repertoires in COVID-19. Using immunoSEQ multiplex PCR, the repertoire was profiled, and TCRdb retains in-frame clones only, with some absent. Of 150,000 or so clones listed, roughly nine tenths are singletons. The sequenced sample was peripheral blood. Receptor source: a man in his 60s with acute or convalescent COVID-19.

The chain recombines TRBV5-1 with TRBJ1-1, with D maybe TRBD1 (6 bases). Trimming removed 5 bases from V and 3 bases from J, with 11 bases in between. Germline V gene sequence: CDR1 SGHRS, CDR2 YFSETQ. The CDR3 runs to 13 residues. The CDR3 region is CASRQGIDTEAFF. The DNA for the CDR3 is TGCGCCAGCAGACAGGGTATAGACACTGAAGCTTTCTTT.

The chain employs TRBV5-4 and TRBJ2-6, with TRBD1 matching over 7 bases. This CDR3 contains 14 residues. Losses at the gene ends were 8 bases for V and 1 base for J; bases not matched to a gene: 3. Germline V gene lookup returns CDR1 SGHNT and CDR2 YYREEE (reference sequence). CDR3 protein: CASRQGSGANVLTF. CDR3 nucleotides: TGTGCCAGTAGACAGGGATCTGGGGCCAACGTCCTGACTTTC.

The rearrangement joins TRBV3-1 (or the pseudogene TRBV3-2) to TRBJ1-2; no definite D call. This CDR3 is 15 amino acids long. Germline-derived CDR1 and CDR2 are LGHDT and YNNKEL (reference sequence). V dropped 0 bases and J dropped 4 bases, with 12 bases sitting between them. The CDR3 nucleotides read TGTGCCAGCAGCCAAGATAACCTCCCTAGCTATGGCTACACCTTC. This sequence encodes CASSQDNLPSYGYTF.

V usage is TRBV11-2 and J usage is TRBJ1-1; D call uncertain. The ends were cut back, 4 bases at V and 3 bases at J, with 15 bases in the middle. CDR1 and CDR2 from the germline V gene are SGHAT and FQNNGV. This CDR3 contains 15 residues. This CDR3 reads CASSSQGRADTEAFF. The CDR3, as DNA: TGTGCCAGCAGCTCCCAAGGTAGAGCGGACACTGAAGCTTTCTTT.

The chain uses TRBV5-1 and TRBJ2-4; 11 bases match TRBD1. The length of the CDR3 is 19 residues. Germline V lookup: CDR1 SGHRS, CDR2 YFSETQ. The trim removed 0 bases at V and 2 bases at J, leaving 10 bases unmatched. CDR3 nucleotide sequence: TGCGCCAGCAGCTTGGTCCGGACAGGGGGCGCGAGGACCAAAAACATTCAGTACTTC. Encoded protein: CASSLVRTGGARTKNIQYF.

The DNA for the CDR3 is TGTGCCAGCAGCTCGAGCTTTGGCACAGATACGCAGTATTTT. Protein: CASSSSFGTDTQYF. This chain uses TRBV7-3 with TRBJ2-3; D remains unclear. Germline values: CDR1 SGHTA, CDR2 FQGTGA. The CDR3 is 14 amino acids. V was pared by 4 bases and J by 1 base, with 9 bases between.

This chain links TRBV7-2 with TRBJ2-1, with TRBD2 matching over 9 bases. The V gene end was trimmed by 7 bases and the J gene end by 1 base; junction bases not matched to a gene: 5. The CDR3 is 15 residues long. Germline CDR1 reads SGHTA; CDR2 reads FQGNSA. Here the CDR3 reads CASIGLAGSYNEQFF. The CDR3 region has the DNA TGTGCCAGCATCGGGCTAGCGGGGTCCTACAATGAGCAGTTCTTC.

The chain carries TRBV7-3 and TRBJ2-3; D unresolved. There are 14 residues in the CDR3. The germline V gene encodes CDR1 SGHTA and CDR2 FQGTGA. Trimming removed 5 bases from V and 2 bases from J, with 11 bases in between. The CDR3, as DNA: TGTGCCAGCAGCCCCGGAGAAGCCACAGATACGCAGTATTTT. Translated, it gives CASSPGEATDTQYF.

The chain has TRBV6-5 and TRBJ1-4; TRBD1 matches at 9 bases. The CDR3 length is 14 residues. J was trimmed by 3 bases and V by 6 bases; bases with no gene match: 2. The germline CDR1 and CDR2 sequences are MNHEY and SVGAGI. This CDR3 is CASSRQGANEKLFF. The CDR3 coding sequence is TGTGCCAGCAGCAGACAGGGGGCTAATGAAAAACTGTTTTTT.

The V gene is TRBV7-2, the J gene TRBJ2-3; 12 nucleotides match TRBD1. Germline V gene lookup returns CDR1 SGHTA and CDR2 FQGNSA. J lost 4 bases, V lost 0 bases, and 5 bases had no gene match. The CDR3 is made up of 17 amino acids. The DNA of the CDR3 is TGTGCCAGCAGCTTAGCGCGGGGACAGGGGGCCGCAGATACGCAGTATTTT. Its protein is CASSLARGQGAADTQYF.

The chain has TRBV14 and TRBJ1-2, with TRBD1 matching over 11 bases. The V gene's germline CDR1 is SGHDN and CDR2 FVKESK. V shed 6 bases, J shed 6 bases, and the junction held 3 bases outside the gene matches. The CDR3 is 13 amino acids. CDR3: CASRRDRGDGYTF. The CDR3 region has the DNA TGTGCCAGCAGACGGGACAGGGGGGATGGCTACACCTTC.

The V gene is TRBV12-5, the J gene TRBJ2-5; 16 nucleotides align to TRBD2. This CDR3 region has 15 residues. V trimming: 6 bases; J trimming: 5 bases; junction bases outside the gene matches: 3. Germline V CDR1 and CDR2: LGHNT, FRNRAP. The CDR3 loop reads CASGLGLAGGETQYF. CDR3 DNA sequence: TGTGCTAGTGGCCTGGGACTAGCGGGAGGGGAGACCCAGTACTTC.

This clone occurred a few times. J is TRBJ1-4 and V is TRBV2; 12 positions match TRBD1. V lost 4 bases to trimming and J lost 8 bases; unmatched junction nucleotides: 5. This CDR3 comprises 15 residues. Germline CDR1 and CDR2: SNHLY and FYNNEI. CDR3 in DNA: TGTGCCAGCAGTGGAGGGACAGGGGGCGGCGAAAAACTGTTTTTT. Translating it yields CASSGGTGGGEKLFF.

This chain connects TRBV5-1 to TRBJ2-1; 8 bases fit TRBD2. The CDR3 extends over 15 amino acids. Germline-derived CDR1 and CDR2 are SGHRS and YFSETQ. The V gene end was trimmed by 4 bases and the J gene end by 2 bases; junction bases not matched to a gene: 5. The CDR3: CASSVRAGAYNEQFF. For the CDR3, the DNA is TGCGCCAGCAGCGTTAGAGCGGGAGCCTACAATGAGCAGTTCTTC. Supplemented by reference TRBV5-1 and TRBJ2-1, the full variable domain reads KAGVTQTPRYLIKTRGQQVTLSCSPISGHRSVSWYQQTPGQGLQFLFEYFSETQRNKGNFPGRFSGRQFSNSRSEMNVSTLELGDSALYLCASSVRAGAYNEQFFGPGTRLTVL.

This chain connects TRBV25-1 to TRBJ1-1; weak D call: TRBD1 (5 bases). V was cut by 1 base and J by 3 bases, with 9 bases left in between. CDR1 is MGHDK and CDR2 is SYGVNS in the germline V gene. The CDR3 is 14 amino acids. The CDR3 bases are TGTGCCAGCAGTGAATTTTCAGGGTACACTGAAGCTTTCTTT. Protein product: CASSEFSGYTEAFF.

There are a few counts of this clone. The rearrangement links TRBV5-4 to TRBJ1-1; 11 nucleotides agree with TRBD1. The CDR3 extends over 14 amino acids. Per germline, CDR1 SGHNT and CDR2 YYREEE (reference sequence). Unmatched junction bases numbered 2, after V lost 3 bases and J lost 4 bases. CDR3 coding DNA: TGTGCCAGCAGCTCGGGACAGGGGGGCACTGAAGCTTTCTTT. Translating gives CASSSGQGGTEAFF.

The V call is TRBV6-6, the J call TRBJ1-3; a possible D gene is TRBD1 (5 bases). The ends were cut back, 6 bases at V and 0 bases at J, with 15 bases in the middle. CDR3 length: 16 amino acids. CDR1 MNHNY and CDR2 SVGAGI come from the germline V gene (reference sequence). The CDR3 DNA reads as TGTGCCAGCAGCAACCGGGACTGGATCTCTGGAAACACCATATATTTT. Its translation: CASSNRDWISGNTIYF.

This CDR3 is CASSKQGNPDEQFF. Here the CDR3 DNA reads TGTGCCAGTAGTAAACAGGGTAACCCCGATGAGCAGTTCTTC. The genes are TRBV19 and TRBJ2-1; tentative D call: TRBD1 (6 bases). Germline values: CDR1 LNHDA, CDR2 SQIVND (reference sequence). The length of the CDR3 is 14 residues. Trimming took off 4 bases at V and 8 bases at J, with 15 bases between the two ends.

V and J are TRBV4-3 and TRBJ2-7; 9 nucleotides align to TRBD1. This CDR3 has 15 amino acids. The V gene's germline CDR1 is LGHNA and CDR2 YSLEER. Trimming at V came to 2 bases and at J to 5 bases, leaving 7 bases not matched to a gene. CDR3 bases: TGCGCCAGCAGCCAATTCGGGACAGGGAACAACGAGCAGTACTTC. Translating it yields CASSQFGTGNNEQYF.

The chain has TRBV10-3 and TRBJ1-1; TRBD1 agrees at 8 bases. This CDR3 contains 15 residues. Per the germline V gene, CDR1 is ENHRY and CDR2 is SYGVKD. J lost 1 base, V lost 2 bases, and 3 bases had no gene match. This chain's CDR3 is CAISEIGQGNTEAFF. The DNA of the CDR3 is TGTGCCATCAGTGAGATCGGACAGGGGAACACTGAAGCTTTCTTT.

The chain carries TRBV9 and TRBJ2-5, with 10 bases lining up with TRBD2. The CDR3 contains 17 residues. Trimming took 0 bases from V and 3 from J; bases not matched to a gene: 8. CDR1 and CDR2 from the germline V gene are SGDLS and YYNGEE. The DNA of the CDR3 is TGTGCCAGCAGCGTAGACCCTAGCGGGGGCTCAAAAGAGACCCAGTACTTC. Residues: CASSVDPSGGSKETQYF.

This sequence joins TRBV18 and TRBJ1-3; D remains ambiguous. The CDR3 has 15 amino acids. Trimming shortened V by 2 bases and J by 9 bases, and 17 bases separated the two germline ends. CDR1 and CDR2 from the germline V gene are KGHSH and LQKENI. The DNA of the CDR3 is TGTGCCAGCTCACCAGTTGTGGTCGTTTCGGGCACCATATATTTT. This codes for CASSPVVVVSGTIYF. Combining the CDR3 with reference TRBV18 and TRBJ1-3 gives the whole variable domain NAGVMQNPRHLVRRRGQEARLRCSPMKGHSHVYWYRQLPEEGLKFMVYLQKENIIDESGMPKERFSAEFPKEGPSILRIQQVVRGDSAAYFCASSPVVVVSGTIYFGEGSWLTVV.

J is TRBJ1-1 and V is TRBV5-1; possibly TRBD1 for D (6 bases). Trimming cost V 6 bases and J 1 base, with 22 bases left between them. Germline V CDR1 and CDR2: SGHRS, YFSETQ. This CDR3 has 17 residues. As DNA, the CDR3 is TGCGCCAGCACTCTTACCCTGGGGGGGGCTCGGAACACTGAAGCTTTCTTT. It yields the protein CASTLTLGGARNTEAFF.

This rearrangement joins TRBV6-4 to TRBJ2-7; TRBD2 is a possible D gene (5 bases). Germline V gives CDR1 MRHNA, CDR2 SNTAGT. This CDR3 spans 15 amino acids. The germline V and J ends were trimmed by 3 bases and 6 bases, with 18 bases remaining between them. CDR3: CASSEGARRRIEQYF. CDR3 sequence (DNA): TGTGCCAGCAGTGAAGGAGCGAGACGGAGGATCGAGCAGTACTTC.

The chain couples TRBV5-1 to TRBJ1-1; 12 bases fit TRBD1. The germline gives CDR1 SGHRS, CDR2 YFSETQ. V trimming: 5 bases; J trimming: 0 bases; junction bases outside the gene matches: 5. The CDR3 has 16 residues. CDR3 bases: TGCGCCAGCAGTCGGGACAGGGGGCTGATGAACACTGAAGCTTTCTTT. It is translated as CASSRDRGLMNTEAFF.

The chain couples TRBV6-5 to TRBJ2-2; 8 bases agree with TRBD1. The CDR3 sequence is 15 residues long. Germline loops: CDR1 MNHEY, CDR2 SVGAGI. With 2 bases clipped from V and 6 bases from J, the junction kept 5 bases outside the gene matches. CDR3 sequence reads: CASSYVTGDSGELFF. In DNA form, the CDR3 reads TGTGCCAGCAGTTACGTGACAGGGGATTCCGGGGAGCTGTTTTTT.